Sequencing of this TCR beta chain was carried out in a study of T cell changes during pregnancy in multiple sclerosis (dated by TCRdb to the late 2010s). With respect to the entire study: Changes in the T cell repertoire over the course of pregnancy were examined in this study in women with multiple sclerosis.

CDR1 DFQATT and CDR2 SNEGSKA were looked up in the germline V gene (reference sequence). Spanning cysteine to phenylalanine, the CDR3 consists of 11 amino acids. Just the 33-base CDR3 DNA is kept, in frame starting at base 1. V ends up 6 bases short and J 5 bases short, with an unmatched junction base count of 2. Regarding this clone: Its cognate antigen has yet to be identified. There are no base qualities to consult, and no much larger clone falls within one base.

The method was the immunoSEQ multiplex PCR assay. TCRdb took over this immuneACCESS table, retaining in-frame rearrangements with V and J assigned. Such tables are incomplete; in checked studies, under half of the missing clones stem from an unresolved V gene, and the remainder is unexplained. Here the sample has about 40,000 clones; over 80% occur a single time. The ten top clones hold approximately 0.71% of the sample. The clonotype was recovered from a female donor with multiple sclerosis, enrolled in a pregnancy study. The source was CD4+ T cells from peripheral blood mononuclear cells, collected before pregnancy. This chain joins TRBV20-1 to TRBJ2-5; 8 central bases correspond to TRBD1. The sequence in DNA is TGCAGTGCCAGGACAGGGGAGACCCAGTACTTC. It translates as CSARTGETQYF.